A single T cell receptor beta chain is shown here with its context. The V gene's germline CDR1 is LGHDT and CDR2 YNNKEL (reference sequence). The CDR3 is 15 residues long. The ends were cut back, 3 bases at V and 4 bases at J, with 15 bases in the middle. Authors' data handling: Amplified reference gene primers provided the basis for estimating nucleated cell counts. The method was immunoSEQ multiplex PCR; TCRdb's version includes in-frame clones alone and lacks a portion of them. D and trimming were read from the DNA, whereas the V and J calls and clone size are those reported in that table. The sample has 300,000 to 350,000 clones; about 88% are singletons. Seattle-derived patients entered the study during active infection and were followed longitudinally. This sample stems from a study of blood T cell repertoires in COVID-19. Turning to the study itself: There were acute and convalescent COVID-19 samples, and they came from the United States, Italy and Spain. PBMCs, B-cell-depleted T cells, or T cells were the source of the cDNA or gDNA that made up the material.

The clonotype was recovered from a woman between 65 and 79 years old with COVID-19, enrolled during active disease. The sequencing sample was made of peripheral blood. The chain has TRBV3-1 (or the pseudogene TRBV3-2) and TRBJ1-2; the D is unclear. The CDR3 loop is CASSHQGGGSYGYTF. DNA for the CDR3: TGTGCCAGCAGCCACCAAGGTGGTGGGAGCTATGGCTACACCTTC.